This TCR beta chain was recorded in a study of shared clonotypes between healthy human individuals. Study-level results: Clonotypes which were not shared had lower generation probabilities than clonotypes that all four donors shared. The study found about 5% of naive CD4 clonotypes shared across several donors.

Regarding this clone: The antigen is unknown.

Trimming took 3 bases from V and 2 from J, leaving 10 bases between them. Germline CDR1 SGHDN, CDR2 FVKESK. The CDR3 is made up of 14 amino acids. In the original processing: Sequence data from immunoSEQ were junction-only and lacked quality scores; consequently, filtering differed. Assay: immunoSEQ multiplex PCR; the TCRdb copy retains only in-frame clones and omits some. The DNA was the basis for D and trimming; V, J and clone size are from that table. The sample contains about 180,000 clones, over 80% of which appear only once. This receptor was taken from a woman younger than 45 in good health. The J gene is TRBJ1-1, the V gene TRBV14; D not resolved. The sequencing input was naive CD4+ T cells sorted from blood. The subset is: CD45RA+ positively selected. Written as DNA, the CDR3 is TGTGCCAGCAGCCATACCCTCTCCAACACTGAAGCTTTCTTT. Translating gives CASSHTLSNTEAFF.